The 13 T cell receptor beta chains in this list originate from one sample, sequenced in a study of cytotoxic CD8 clonotypes in ibrutinib-treated CLL. Sequencing was performed with immunoSEQ multiplex PCR; in TCRdb, only in-frame clones are kept and a portion is missing. The data show over 130,000 clones, approximately 80% seen once. The sample was PBMCs, taken after 36 months of ibrutinib treatment. These receptors all stem from a human donor with chronic lymphocytic leukemia.

This chain joins TRBV5-1 and TRBJ2-1; 9 positions match TRBD2. CDR1 SGHRS and CDR2 YFSETQ come from the germline V gene. Trimming removed 4 bases from V and 3 bases from J; junction bases left unmatched: 8. The CDR3 covers 16 residues. This chain's CDR3 is CASSPMTSGNYNEQFF. Written as DNA, the CDR3 is TGCGCCAGCAGCCCGATGACTAGCGGAAACTACAATGAGCAGTTCTTC.

The J gene is TRBJ1-5, the V gene TRBV6-6, with D hard to call. The CDR3 spans 13 residues. Germline CDR1 and CDR2: MNHNY and SVGAGI (reference sequence). V lost 7 bases and J 0 bases, leaving 7 bases between the germline ends. CDR3 in DNA: TGTGCCAGCACGCCGTATAGCAATCAGCCCCAGCATTTT. It translates to CASTPYSNQPQHF.

The chain employs TRBV19 and TRBJ1-5; D remains ambiguous. The CDR3 totals 13 residues. Looked up from germline, CDR1 is LNHDA and CDR2 is SQIVND (reference sequence). V lost 4 bases and J lost 5, with 9 bases in between. CDR3: CASSTGKHQPQHF. CDR3 DNA: TGTGCCAGTAGTACGGGCAAACATCAGCCCCAGCATTTT. The entire variable domain, with the rest obtained from reference TRBV19 and TRBJ1-5, is as follows: DGGITQSPKYLFRKEGQNVTLSCEQNLNHDAMYWYRQDPGQGLRLIYYSQIVNDFQKGDIAEGYSVSREKKESFPLTVTSAQKNPTAFYLCASSTGKHQPQHFGDGTRLSIL.

This clone was recorded a few times. The V call is TRBV5-1, the J call TRBJ1-6; D is uncertain. Germline CDR1 SGHRS, CDR2 YFSETQ. This CDR3 contains 15 residues. Trimming stripped 0 bases from V and 4 bases from J, with 8 bases between. This CDR3 is CASSLASGYNSPLHF. CDR3 DNA: TGCGCCAGCAGCTTGGCGTCCGGGTATAATTCACCCCTCCACTTT.

In its sample, this clone was seen once. Written as DNA, the CDR3 is TGTGCCAGCAGCCTAATGAACAGGGAAATGAACACTGAAGCTTTCTTT. This gives the protein CASSLMNREMNTEAFF. This chain connects TRBV7-9 to TRBJ1-1; D perhaps matches TRBD1 (6 bases). Germline V gives CDR1 SEHNR, CDR2 FQNEAQ (reference sequence). This CDR3 spans 16 amino acids. Between the trimmed V and J ends, which lost 5 bases and 0 bases, there was a span of 16 bases.

This clone has a single count. The chain employs TRBV5-1 and TRBJ2-3; D could derive from TRBD1 or TRBD2 (7 bases each). CDR3 size: 14 residues. V gave up 4 bases and J gave up 5 bases, with 14 bases separating them. Germline CDR1 and CDR2: SGHRS and YFSETQ. CDR3 sequence: CASSAGGAGDTQYF. The CDR3 coding sequence is TGCGCCAGCAGCGCAGGGGGGGCCGGAGATACGCAGTATTTT.

V is TRBV4-2 and J is TRBJ2-1; the match to TRBD2 covers 10 bases. The length of the CDR3 is 15 residues. V shed 0 bases, J shed 7 bases, and the junction held 3 bases outside the gene matches. Looked up from germline, CDR1 is LGHNA and CDR2 is YNFKEQ. The CDR3 sequence: CASSQEAGGPNEQFF. The CDR3 DNA is TGTGCCAGCAGCCAAGAAGCGGGAGGGCCGAATGAGCAGTTCTTC.

The rearrangement uses TRBV7-3 and TRBJ1-1; D perhaps matches TRBD1 (5 bases). In germline, CDR1 is SGHTA, CDR2 FQGTGA. Trimming removed 5 bases at V and 4 bases at J, with 14 bases between. CDR3 length: 14 amino acids. CDR3 protein: CASSKSNGGTEAFF. Written as DNA, the CDR3 is TGTGCCAGCAGCAAATCTAATGGGGGCACTGAAGCTTTCTTT.

The sample holds one count of this clone. The V and J genes are TRBV5-1 and TRBJ1-4; TRBD1 matches 9 bases. The J segment lost 5 bases and the V segment lost 4 bases, leaving 6 bases of the junction unmatched. Germline CDR1 is SGHRS and CDR2 is YFSETQ. This CDR3 contains 15 residues. The CDR3 sequence: CASSTRTGENEKLFF. The CDR3 coding sequence is TGCGCCAGCAGCACCCGGACAGGGGAAAATGAAAAACTGTTTTTT.

The chain joins TRBV9 to TRBJ1-2; D is perhaps TRBD1 (5 bases). V was trimmed by 3 bases and J by 4 bases, leaving 10 bases between them. Per germline, CDR1 SGDLS and CDR2 YYNGEE. The CDR3 sequence is 13 residues long. The CDR3 DNA reads as TGTGCCAGCAGCGAGGGGTTTTCCTATGGCTACACCTTC. The encoded protein is CASSEGFSYGYTF.

The chain recombines TRBV7-8 with TRBJ1-2, with D tentatively TRBD1 (5 bases). V was clipped by 0 bases and J by 4 bases, with 12 bases between them. Germline V gives CDR1 SGHVS, CDR2 FQNEAQ. This CDR3 has 15 residues. CDR3 sequence (DNA): TGTGCCAGCAGCTTAGCTAGGGCGGGGCCCTATGGCTACACCTTC. Its translation is CASSLARAGPYGYTF.

The rearrangement uses TRBV11-2 and TRBJ2-5; D possibly uses TRBD1 or TRBD2 (5 bases each). Between the trimmed V and J ends, which lost 3 bases and 5 bases, there was a span of 16 bases. This CDR3 region has 15 residues. Looked up from germline, CDR1 is SGHAT and CDR2 is FQNNGV. CDR3 residues: CASSLGVTVTETQYF. In DNA form, the CDR3 reads TGTGCCAGCAGCTTGGGGGTAACCGTTACCGAGACCCAGTACTTC.

The chain employs TRBV6-1 and TRBJ2-5, with 12 nucleotides matching TRBD2. V was clipped by 6 bases and J by 7 bases; unmatched bases: 9. Per the germline V gene, CDR1 is MNHNS and CDR2 is SASEGT. The CDR3 runs to 15 residues. This CDR3 is CASSARTSGEGTQYF. The CDR3 bases are TGTGCCAGCAGCGCTAGGACTAGCGGGGAGGGGACCCAGTACTTC.